Listed here are 6 T cell receptor beta chains from one sample, sequenced in a study of blood T cell repertoires in COVID-19. Clones were read by immunoSEQ multiplex PCR, and TCRdb kept only the in-frame ones, dropping some. The repertoire holds about 140,000 clones, roughly four fifths seen once, with approximately 4.5% in the top ten. Sequenced: peripheral blood. These receptors came from a woman at least 80 years old with active or convalescent COVID-19.

This clone was picked up one time. V usage is TRBV19 and J usage is TRBJ1-5, with 8 nucleotides matching TRBD1. Germline assignment: CDR1 LNHDA and CDR2 SQIVND (reference sequence). The V segment lost 1 base and the J segment 5 bases; nucleotides outside the gene matches: 10. CDR3 length equals 17 residues. The CDR3 bases are TGTGCCAGTAGTATAGCGGGGACAGGAGGTTCGGATCAGCCCCAGCATTTT. It codes for CASSIAGTGGSDQPQHF.

The J gene is TRBJ1-1, the V gene TRBV27; a weak D match, TRBD1 (6 bases). V was trimmed by 6 bases and J by 1 base, leaving 12 bases between them. The CDR3 spans 14 residues. Germline assignment: CDR1 MNHEY and CDR2 SMNVEV (reference sequence). The CDR3 DNA reads as TGTGCCAGCAGCATGACAGGAGAGAACACTGAAGCTTTCTTT. It yields the protein CASSMTGENTEAFF.

This chain links TRBV11-3 with TRBJ2-1; 7 positions agree with TRBD1. V dropped 5 bases and J dropped 4; count of bases not matched to a gene: 11. Per the germline V gene, CDR1 is SGHNT and CDR2 is YENEEA. The CDR3 covers 16 residues. This CDR3 is CASSTGMDRPYNEQFF. CDR3 DNA: TGTGCCAGCAGCACGGGGATGGACAGGCCATACAATGAGCAGTTCTTC.

This sequence joins TRBV2 and TRBJ1-5, with TRBD1 as a possible D gene (6 bases). The CDR3 runs 15 residues. V dropped 4 bases and J dropped 7 bases, with 17 bases sitting between them. From germline, CDR1 is SNHLY and CDR2 FYNNEI. CDR3 sequence (DNA): TGTGCCAGCAGTGCCCAGGGGAGGGTAAGGCAGCCCCAGCATTTT. Translated, it gives CASSAQGRVRQPQHF.

This rearrangement joins TRBV5-1 to TRBJ2-3; 11 bases map to TRBD2. CDR3 size: 15 residues. Germline V gene lookup returns CDR1 SGHRS and CDR2 YFSETQ. After removal of 4 bases from V and 2 bases from J, the junction contained 3 bases not matched to a gene. The CDR3 loop is CASSRSGGATDTQYF. The CDR3 region has the DNA TGCGCCAGCAGCCGTAGCGGGGGGGCCACAGATACGCAGTATTTT.

This clone was detected a few times. The CDR3 DNA is TGTGCCAGCAGAAACCATAAAGGGGGCAGCTCTGGGGCCAACGTCCTGACTTTC. Translation: CASRNHKGGSSGANVLTF. This sequence joins TRBV2 and TRBJ2-6; 7 positions match TRBD1. CDR1 SNHLY and CDR2 FYNNEI come from the germline V gene. The CDR3 is 18 residues long. V was pared by 6 bases and J by 0 bases, with 11 bases of the junction left unmatched.